This T cell receptor beta chain was captured in a study of T cell responses to AZD1222 COVID-19 vaccine. The method was immunoSEQ multiplex PCR; TCRdb's version includes in-frame clones alone and lacks a portion of them. The data show 90,000 to 110,000 clones, more than 75% seen once. CDR1 and CDR2 from the germline V gene are SGHTA and FQGNSA. The CDR3 has 15 residues. J was trimmed by 7 bases and V by 1 base; bases with no gene match: 3. In regard to this clone: Its specificity is not known.

Regarding the study as a whole: Spike-specific TCR breadth rose after two AZD1222 doses, and depth rose as well. A mostly white British donor set with more females was recruited, and clonal diversity was possibly underestimated.

The input for sequencing was peripheral blood, taken on day 0 of AZD1222 vaccination. The chain links TRBV7-2 to TRBJ1-5; 11 nucleotides match TRBD1. The receptor was derived from an adult in good health. The CDR3 is CASSLGTGGWQPQHF. The DNA for the CDR3 is TGTGCCAGCAGCTTAGGGACAGGGGGCTGGCAGCCCCAGCATTTT.